The entry that follows covers one T cell receptor (beta chain) sequence. The length of the CDR3 is 15 residues. Losses at the gene ends were 4 bases for V and 5 bases for J; bases not matched to a gene: 9. Germline V gene data show CDR1 as SGHNT and CDR2 as YYREEE (reference sequence). These data belong to a study of blood T cell repertoires in COVID-19. Using immunoSEQ multiplex PCR, the repertoire was profiled, and TCRdb retains in-frame clones only, with some absent. The sample shows fewer than 150,000 clones, around nine tenths of them seen only once. The V call is TRBV5-4, the J call TRBJ2-1; 7 bases are a match to TRBD2. The source of this sequence is a woman in her seventies who had recovered from COVID-19. The sequenced sample was peripheral blood. The CDR3 here is CASSRPWLADNEQFF. CDR3 nucleotides: TGTGCCAGCAGCCGGCCGTGGCTAGCGGACAATGAGCAGTTCTTC.